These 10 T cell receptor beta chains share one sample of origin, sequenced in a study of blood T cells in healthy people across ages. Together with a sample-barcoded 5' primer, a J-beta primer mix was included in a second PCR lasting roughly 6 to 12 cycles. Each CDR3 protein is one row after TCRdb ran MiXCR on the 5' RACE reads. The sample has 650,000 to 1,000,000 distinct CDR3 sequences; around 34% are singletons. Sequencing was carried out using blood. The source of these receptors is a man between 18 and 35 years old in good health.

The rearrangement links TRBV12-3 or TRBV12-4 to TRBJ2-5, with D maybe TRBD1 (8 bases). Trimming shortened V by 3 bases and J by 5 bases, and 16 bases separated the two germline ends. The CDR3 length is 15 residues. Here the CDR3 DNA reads TGTGCCAGCAGTTTTCGGGACAGGCGGGGGGAGACCCAGTACTTC. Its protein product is CASSFRDRRGETQYF.

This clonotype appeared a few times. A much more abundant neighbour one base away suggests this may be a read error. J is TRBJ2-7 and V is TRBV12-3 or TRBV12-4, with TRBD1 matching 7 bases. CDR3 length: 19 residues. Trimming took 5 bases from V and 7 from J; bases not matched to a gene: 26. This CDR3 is CASSPPTGMMGYLYNEQYF. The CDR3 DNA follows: TGTGCCAGCAGTCCCCCGACAGGGATGATGGGTTACCTTTACAATGAGCAGTACTTC.

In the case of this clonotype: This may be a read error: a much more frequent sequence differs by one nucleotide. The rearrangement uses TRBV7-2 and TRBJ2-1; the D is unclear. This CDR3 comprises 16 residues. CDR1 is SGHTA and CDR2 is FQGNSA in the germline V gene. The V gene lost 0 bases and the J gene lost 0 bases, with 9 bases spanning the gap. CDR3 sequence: CASSLAASNSYNEQFF. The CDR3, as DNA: TGTGCCAGCAGCTTAGCGGCAAGCAACTCCTACAATGAGCAGTTCTTC.

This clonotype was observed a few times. The CDR3 DNA reads TGCGCCAGCAGCTATGTCAGAGACACTGAAGCTTTCTTT. Its translation: CASSYVRDTEAFF. The genes are TRBV5-1 and TRBJ1-1; D remains unclear. Germline CDR1 is SGHRS and CDR2 is YFSETQ. CDR3 length: 13 amino acids. The ends were cut back, 3 bases at V and 3 bases at J, with 9 bases in the middle.

The CDR3 coding sequence is TGCAGCGTTGACCCGGGACAGGGGTTGTCGGGCTACACCTTC. As protein: CSVDPGQGLSGYTF. V and J are TRBV29-1 and TRBJ1-2; TRBD1 agrees at 10 bases. CDR3 length: 14 amino acids. With V trimmed by 3 bases and J by 8 bases, 9 bases remained unmatched. Germline V gene data show CDR1 as SQVTM and CDR2 as ANQGSEA. The variable domain in full, completed from reference TRBV29-1 and TRBJ1-2, reads SAVISQKPSRDICQRGTSLTIQCQVDSQVTMMFWYRQQPGQSLTLIATANQGSEATYESGFVIDKFPISRPNLTFSTLTVSNMSPEDSSIYLCSVDPGQGLSGYTFGSGTRLTVV.

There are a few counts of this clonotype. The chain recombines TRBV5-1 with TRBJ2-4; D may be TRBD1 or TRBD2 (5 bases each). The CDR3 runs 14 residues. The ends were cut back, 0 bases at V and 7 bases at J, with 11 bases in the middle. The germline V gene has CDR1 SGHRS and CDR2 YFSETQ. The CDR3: CASSLGDHGNIQYF. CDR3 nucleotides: TGCGCCAGCAGCTTGGGGGACCATGGGAACATTCAGTACTTC.

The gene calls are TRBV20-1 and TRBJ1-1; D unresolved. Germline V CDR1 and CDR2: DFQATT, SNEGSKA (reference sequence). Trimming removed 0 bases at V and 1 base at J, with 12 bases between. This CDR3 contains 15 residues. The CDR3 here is CSARDRGESNTEAFF. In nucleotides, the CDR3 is TGCAGTGCTAGAGATCGCGGGGAGTCGAACACTGAAGCTTTCTTT.

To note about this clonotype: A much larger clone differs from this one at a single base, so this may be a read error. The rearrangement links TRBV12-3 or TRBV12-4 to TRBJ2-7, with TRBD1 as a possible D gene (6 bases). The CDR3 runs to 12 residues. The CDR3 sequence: CASSGGTYEQHF. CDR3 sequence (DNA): TGTGCCAGCAGTGGGGGCACCTACGAGCAGCACTTC.

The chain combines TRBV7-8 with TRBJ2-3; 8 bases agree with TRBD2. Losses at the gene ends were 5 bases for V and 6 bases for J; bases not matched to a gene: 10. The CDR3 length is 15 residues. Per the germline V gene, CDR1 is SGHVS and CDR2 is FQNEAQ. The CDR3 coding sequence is TGTGCCAGCAGCGGACGGGGGGGTCTCACGGATACGCAGTATTTT. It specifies CASSGRGGLTDTQYF.

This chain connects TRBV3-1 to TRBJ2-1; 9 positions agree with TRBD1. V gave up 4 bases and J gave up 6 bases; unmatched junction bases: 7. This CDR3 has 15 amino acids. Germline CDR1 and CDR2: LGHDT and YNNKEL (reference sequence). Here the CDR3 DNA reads TGTGCCAGCAGCCCGGGACAGGGAGGGGGCAATGAGCAGTTCTTC. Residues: CASSPGQGGGNEQFF.